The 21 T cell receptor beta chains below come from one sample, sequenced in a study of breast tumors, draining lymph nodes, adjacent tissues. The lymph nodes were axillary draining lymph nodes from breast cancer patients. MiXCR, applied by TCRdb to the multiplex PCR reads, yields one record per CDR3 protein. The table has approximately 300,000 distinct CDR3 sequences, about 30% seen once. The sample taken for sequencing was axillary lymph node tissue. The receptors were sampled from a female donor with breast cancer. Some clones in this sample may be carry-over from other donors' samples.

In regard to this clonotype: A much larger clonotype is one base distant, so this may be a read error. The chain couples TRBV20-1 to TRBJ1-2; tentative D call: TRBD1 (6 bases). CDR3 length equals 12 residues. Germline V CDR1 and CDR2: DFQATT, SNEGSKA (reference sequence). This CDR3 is CSAHTGQGGSTF. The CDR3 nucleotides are TGCAGTGCTCATACAGGGCAGGGAGGCTCCACCTTC.

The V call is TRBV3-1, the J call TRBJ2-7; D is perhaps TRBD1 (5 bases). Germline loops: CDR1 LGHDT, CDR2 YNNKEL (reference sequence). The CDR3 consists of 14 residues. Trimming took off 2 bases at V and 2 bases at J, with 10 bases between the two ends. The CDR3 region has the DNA TGTGCCAGCAGCCAAACAGCAGGGCCCTACGAGCAGTACTTC. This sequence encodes CASSQTAGPYEQYF.

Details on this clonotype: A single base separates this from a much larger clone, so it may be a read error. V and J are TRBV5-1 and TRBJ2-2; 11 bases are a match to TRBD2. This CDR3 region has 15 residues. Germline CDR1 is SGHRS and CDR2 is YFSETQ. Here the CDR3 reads CAGSSLAGDGGELFF. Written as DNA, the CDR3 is TGCGCCGGCAGCTCACTAGCGGGAGATGGCGGGGAGCTGTTTTTT.

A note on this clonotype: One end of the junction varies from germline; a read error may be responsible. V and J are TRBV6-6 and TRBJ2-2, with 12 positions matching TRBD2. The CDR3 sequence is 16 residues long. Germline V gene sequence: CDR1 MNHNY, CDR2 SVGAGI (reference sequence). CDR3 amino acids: CACSHRTSGITGELFF. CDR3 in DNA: TGTGCCTGCAGTCACCGGACTAGCGGGATCACCGGGGAGCTGTTTTTT.

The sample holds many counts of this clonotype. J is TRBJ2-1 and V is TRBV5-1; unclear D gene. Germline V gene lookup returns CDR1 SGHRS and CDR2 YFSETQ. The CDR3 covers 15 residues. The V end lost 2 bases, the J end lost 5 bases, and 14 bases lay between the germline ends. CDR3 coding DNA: TGCGCCAGCAGCTTAGTAGGCGGCTTTAACAATGAGCAGTTCTTC. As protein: CASSLVGGFNNEQFF.

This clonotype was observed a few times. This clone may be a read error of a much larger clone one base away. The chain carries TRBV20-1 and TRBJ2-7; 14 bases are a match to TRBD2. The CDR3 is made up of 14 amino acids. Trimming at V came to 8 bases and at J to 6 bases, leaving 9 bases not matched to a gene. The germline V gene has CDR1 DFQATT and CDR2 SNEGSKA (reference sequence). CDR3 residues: CSTGTSGRAAEQYF. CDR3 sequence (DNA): TGCAGTACCGGGACTAGCGGGAGAGCTGCCGAGCAGTACTTC.

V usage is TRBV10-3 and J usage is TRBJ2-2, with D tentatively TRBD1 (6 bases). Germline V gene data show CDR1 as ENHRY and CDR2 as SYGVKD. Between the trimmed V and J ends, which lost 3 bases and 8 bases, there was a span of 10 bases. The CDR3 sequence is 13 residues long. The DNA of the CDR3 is TGTGCCATCAGTGACAGGGGTTCGGGGGAGCTGTTTTTT. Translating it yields CAISDRGSGELFF.

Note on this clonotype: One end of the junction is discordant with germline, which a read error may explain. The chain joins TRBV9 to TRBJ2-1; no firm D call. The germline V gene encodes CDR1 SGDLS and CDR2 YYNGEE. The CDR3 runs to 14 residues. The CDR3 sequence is CASSVVDLNNEQSF. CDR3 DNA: TGTGCCAGCAGCGTAGTTGATTTGAACAATGAGCAGTCCTTC.

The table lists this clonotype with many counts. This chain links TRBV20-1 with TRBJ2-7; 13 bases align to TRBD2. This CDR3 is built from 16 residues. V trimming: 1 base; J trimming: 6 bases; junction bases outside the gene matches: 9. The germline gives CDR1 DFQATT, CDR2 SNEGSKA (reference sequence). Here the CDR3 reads CSARVLAGGFAVEQYF. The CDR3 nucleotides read TGCAGTGCTAGAGTACTAGCGGGAGGGTTTGCAGTCGAGCAGTACTTC.

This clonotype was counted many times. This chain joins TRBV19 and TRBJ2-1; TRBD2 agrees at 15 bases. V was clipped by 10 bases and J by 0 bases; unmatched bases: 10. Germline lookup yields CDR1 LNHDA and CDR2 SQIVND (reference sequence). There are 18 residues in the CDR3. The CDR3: CATSDRGLAGGSYNEQFF. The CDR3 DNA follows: TGTGCCACCTCGGACAGGGGACTAGCGGGAGGCTCCTACAATGAGCAGTTCTTC. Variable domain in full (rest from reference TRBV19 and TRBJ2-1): DGGITQSPKYLFRKEGQNVTLSCEQNLNHDAMYWYRQDPGQGLRLIYYSQIVNDFQKGDIAEGYSVSREKKESFPLTVTSAQKNPTAFYLCATSDRGLAGGSYNEQFFGPGTRLTVL.

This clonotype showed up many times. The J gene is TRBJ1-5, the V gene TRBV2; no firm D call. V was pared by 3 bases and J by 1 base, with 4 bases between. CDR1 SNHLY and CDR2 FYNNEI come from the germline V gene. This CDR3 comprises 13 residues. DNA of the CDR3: TGTGCCAGCAGTGAGGCAAGCAATCAGCCCCAGCATTTT. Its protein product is CASSEASNQPQHF.

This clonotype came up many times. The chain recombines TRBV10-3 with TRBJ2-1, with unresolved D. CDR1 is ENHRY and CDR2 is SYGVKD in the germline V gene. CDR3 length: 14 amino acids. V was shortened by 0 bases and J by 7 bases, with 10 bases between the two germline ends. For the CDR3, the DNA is TGTGCCATCAGTGAGTCGATGACGGCGAATGAGCAGTTCTTC. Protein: CAISESMTANEQFF.

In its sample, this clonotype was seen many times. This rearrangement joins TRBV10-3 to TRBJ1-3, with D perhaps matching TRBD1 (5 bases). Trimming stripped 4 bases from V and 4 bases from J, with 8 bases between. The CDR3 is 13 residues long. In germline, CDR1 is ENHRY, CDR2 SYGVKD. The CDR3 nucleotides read TGTGCCATCAGTGGACAGTCGGGAAACACCATATATTTT. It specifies CAISGQSGNTIYF.

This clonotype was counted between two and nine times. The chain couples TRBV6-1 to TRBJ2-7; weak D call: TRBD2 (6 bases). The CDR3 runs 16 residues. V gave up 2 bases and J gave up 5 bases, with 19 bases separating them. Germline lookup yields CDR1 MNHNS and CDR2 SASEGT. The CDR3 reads CASSEKRALLKDEQYF. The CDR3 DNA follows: TGTGCCAGCAGTGAAAAGCGGGCTCTGCTCAAGGACGAGCAGTACTTC.

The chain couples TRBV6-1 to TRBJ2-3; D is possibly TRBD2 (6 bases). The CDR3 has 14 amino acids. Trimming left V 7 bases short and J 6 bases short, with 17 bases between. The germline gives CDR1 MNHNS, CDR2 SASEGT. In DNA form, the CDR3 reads TGTGCCAGCAATGACGGACTACGGGTTGATACGCAGTATTTT. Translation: CASNDGLRVDTQYF.

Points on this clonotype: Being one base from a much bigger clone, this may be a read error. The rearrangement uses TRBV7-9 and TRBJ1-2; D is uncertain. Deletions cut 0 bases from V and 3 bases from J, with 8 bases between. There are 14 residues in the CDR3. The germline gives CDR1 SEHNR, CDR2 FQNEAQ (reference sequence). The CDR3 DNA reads TGTGCCAGCAGCTTAGCCCCTGGGGACTATGGCTACACCTTC. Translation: CASSLAPGDYGYTF.

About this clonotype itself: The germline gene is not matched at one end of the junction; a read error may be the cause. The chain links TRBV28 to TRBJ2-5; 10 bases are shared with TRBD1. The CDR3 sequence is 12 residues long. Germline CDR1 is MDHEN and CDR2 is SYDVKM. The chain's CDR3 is CASTGTGETQYF. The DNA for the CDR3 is TGTGCCAGCACCGGGACAGGGGAGACTCAGTACTTC.

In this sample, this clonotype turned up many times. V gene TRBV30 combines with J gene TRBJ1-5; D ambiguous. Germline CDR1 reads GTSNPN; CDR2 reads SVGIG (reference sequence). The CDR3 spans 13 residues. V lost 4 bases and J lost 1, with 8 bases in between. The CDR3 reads CAWNYKSNQPQHF. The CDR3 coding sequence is TGTGCCTGGAATTATAAGAGCAATCAGCCCCAGCATTTT.

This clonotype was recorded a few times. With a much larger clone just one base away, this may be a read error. CDR3 bases: TGTGCCAGCAGTTGCCGGGTCCTCTCTGGGGCCAACGTCCTGACTTTC. Translating gives CASSCRVLSGANVLTF. J is TRBJ2-6 and V is TRBV12-3 or TRBV12-4; D unresolved. The ends were cut back, 4 bases at V and 0 bases at J, with 10 bases in the middle. This CDR3 has 16 residues.

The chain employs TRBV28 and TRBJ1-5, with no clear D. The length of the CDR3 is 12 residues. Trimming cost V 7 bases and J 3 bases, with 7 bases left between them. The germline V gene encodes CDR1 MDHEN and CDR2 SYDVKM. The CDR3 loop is CASTNLNQPQHF. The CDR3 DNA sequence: TGTGCCAGCACCAACCTCAATCAGCCCCAGCATTTT.

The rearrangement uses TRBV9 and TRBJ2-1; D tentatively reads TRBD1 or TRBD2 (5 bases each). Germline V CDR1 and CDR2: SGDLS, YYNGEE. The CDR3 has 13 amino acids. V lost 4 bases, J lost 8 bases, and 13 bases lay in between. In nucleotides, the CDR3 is TGTGCCAGCAGCCTCCGGGACCCCCATGAGCAGTTCTTC. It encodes CASSLRDPHEQFF.